Presented here are 25 T cell receptor beta chains from one specimen sequenced in a study of CD8 T cells in ankylosing spondylitis. TCRdb redid the calling of the 5' RACE reads with MiXCR, one entry per CDR3 protein. Seen here are 200,000 to 250,000 distinct CDR3 sequences, around 10% observed once, and the top ten hold roughly 6.8%. The material sequenced was blood, either unsorted or a sorted T cell fraction (not recorded which). All receptors come from a male donor with ankylosing spondylitis or in good health (not recorded which).

This clonotype was observed many times. The chain links TRBV4-1 to TRBJ1-6; the D is unclear. Per the germline V gene, CDR1 is MGHRA and CDR2 is YSYEKL. The CDR3 has 13 residues. V was cut by 1 base and J by 9 bases, with 7 bases left in between. DNA for the CDR3: TGCGCCAGCAGCCAAGTAGAGGGTTCACCCCTCCACTTT. It yields the protein CASSQVEGSPLHF.

This clonotype was recorded many times. The chain couples TRBV29-1 to TRBJ1-1, with 7 bases matching TRBD1. The CDR3 spans 16 residues. Germline V CDR1 and CDR2: SQVTM, ANQGSEA. With V trimmed by 2 bases and J by 0 bases, 9 bases remained unmatched. The CDR3 loop is CSVESQGGYLNTEAFF. The CDR3 DNA sequence: TGCAGCGTTGAATCCCAGGGGGGGTATTTGAACACTGAAGCTTTCTTT.

The chain combines TRBV12-3 or TRBV12-4 with TRBJ2-7; D unresolved. The CDR3 runs to 12 residues. Trimming stripped 3 bases from V and 2 bases from J, with 5 bases between. The CDR3 protein is CASSLFAYEQYF. The CDR3, as DNA: TGTGCCAGCAGTTTGTTCGCCTACGAGCAGTACTTC.

This clonotype was picked up a small number of times. The chain uses TRBV25-1 and TRBJ2-5, with TRBD1 identical over 10 bases. The CDR3 spans 15 residues. CDR1 and CDR2 (germline): MGHDK, SYGVNS. The V gene end was trimmed by 4 bases and the J gene end by 5 bases; junction bases not matched to a gene: 7. CDR3 DNA sequence: TGTGCCAGCAGTGTCCAGACAGGGGGCACGGAGACCCAGTACTTC. This translates into CASSVQTGGTETQYF.

The chain employs TRBV3-1 and TRBJ2-1; 9 bases align to TRBD1. The CDR3 has 16 amino acids. Germline V gene data show CDR1 as LGHDT and CDR2 as YNNKEL (reference sequence). The V segment lost 1 base and the J segment 10 bases; nucleotides outside the gene matches: 11. The CDR3 sequence is CASSQGPGQGPQEQFF. The CDR3 DNA reads as TGTGCCAGCAGCCAAGGACCGGGACAGGGACCCCAAGAGCAGTTCTTC.

This clonotype was seen only a few times. The chain couples TRBV15 to TRBJ2-3, with a tentative D call TRBD2 (5 bases). The CDR3 sequence is 15 residues long. V was trimmed by 0 bases and J by 4 bases, leaving 11 bases between them. CDR1 is LNHNV, CDR2 YYDKDF, per germline (reference sequence). CDR3 nucleotide sequence: TGTGCCACCAGCAGAGATTATGGAGGCCCAGATACGCAGTATTTT. It translates to CATSRDYGGPDTQYF. The full variable domain, completed using reference TRBV15 and TRBJ2-3, is DAMVIQNPRYQVTQFGKPVTLSCSQTLNHNVMYWYQQKSSQAPKLLFHYYDKDFNNEADTPDNFQSRRPNTSFCFLDIRSPGLGDTAMYLCATSRDYGGPDTQYFGPGTRLTVL.

This clonotype has more than one count but fewer than ten. The junction departs from germline at one end; a sequencing error may be responsible. V is TRBV20-1 and J is TRBJ2-7, with 9 bases lining up with TRBD1. The CDR3 contains 16 residues. Per the germline V gene, CDR1 is DFQATT and CDR2 is SNEGSKA (reference sequence). This chain's CDR3 is CCARNRGQGVSYEQYF. The CDR3 bases are TGCTGTGCTAGAAATAGGGGACAGGGTGTGTCCTACGAGCAGTACTTC.

This clonotype was detected a few times. The chain uses TRBV7-3 and TRBJ2-1; 10 positions agree with TRBD2. Germline V CDR1 and CDR2: SGHTA, FQGTGA. V gave up 9 bases and J gave up 8 bases; unmatched junction bases: 7. CDR3 size: 13 residues. The CDR3 loop reads CASTASGSDEQFF. The DNA for the CDR3 is TGTGCCAGTACGGCTAGCGGGAGTGATGAGCAGTTCTTC.

There are many counts of this clonotype. The chain links TRBV12-3 or TRBV12-4 to TRBJ2-3; D may be TRBD1 or TRBD2 (6 bases each). This CDR3 is 14 amino acids long. Between the trimmed V and J ends, which lost 6 bases and 4 bases, there was a span of 14 bases. The CDR3 sequence is CASSLRRGSDTQYF. DNA for the CDR3: TGTGCCAGCAGCCTACGGAGGGGGTCAGATACGCAGTATTTT.

The sample holds many counts of this clonotype. The chain carries TRBV12-3 or TRBV12-4 and TRBJ2-5; no clear D gene. This CDR3 spans 13 amino acids. The V end lost 3 bases, the J end lost 5 bases, and 10 bases lay between the germline ends. The CDR3 DNA reads as TGTGCCAGCAGTTTTTTAGTAGGTGAGACCCAGTACTTC. Its translation: CASSFLVGETQYF.

This clonotype was picked up many times. In DNA form, the CDR3 reads TGTGCCAGCACATCTTTACCAGACAGTCATCAGCCCCAGCATTTT. This codes for CASTSLPDSHQPQHF. The J gene is TRBJ1-5, the V gene TRBV6-1; D is perhaps TRBD1 (5 bases). Trimming took off 7 bases at V and 5 bases at J, with 18 bases between the two ends. Looked up from germline, CDR1 is MNHNS and CDR2 is SASEGT. This CDR3 contains 15 residues.

As to this clonotype: Given a much more abundant clone one base away, this may be a read error. The rearrangement joins TRBV29-1 to TRBJ2-4; D is undetermined. V dropped 4 bases and J dropped 6 bases, with 10 bases sitting between them. The CDR3 is 12 residues long. Germline CDR1 is SQVTM and CDR2 is ANQGSEA. Here the CDR3 DNA reads TGCAGCGTTGGGGCTGGACGAAACATTCAGTACTTC. It codes for CSVGAGRNIQYF. The complete variable domain, with remaining parts taken from reference TRBV29-1 and TRBJ2-4, reads SAVISQKPSRDICQRGTSLTIQCQVDSQVTMMFWYRQQPGQSLTLIATANQGSEATYESGFVIDKFPISRPNLTFSTLTVSNMSPEDSSIYLCSVGAGRNIQYFGAGTRLSVL.

The gene calls are TRBV6-1 and TRBJ2-1, with TRBD2 as a possible D gene (7 bases). The CDR3 runs to 15 residues. Germline CDR1 MNHNS, CDR2 SASEGT. V lost 7 bases and J 6 bases, leaving 19 bases between the germline ends. The CDR3: CASIPGGPRTNEQFF. The CDR3 nucleotides read TGTGCCAGCATCCCCGGGGGGCCAAGAACCAATGAGCAGTTCTTC.

This clonotype was counted at least ten times. The chain uses TRBV9 and TRBJ1-2; a weak D match, TRBD1 (6 bases). This CDR3 has 14 residues. V was pared by 4 bases and J by 3 bases, with 13 bases between. CDR1 is SGDLS and CDR2 is YYNGEE in the germline V gene. The CDR3 is CASSPRTDHYGYTF. As DNA, the CDR3 is TGTGCCAGCAGCCCCCGGACAGATCACTATGGCTACACCTTC.

This clonotype has only a few counts. V usage is TRBV10-3 and J usage is TRBJ2-1; 10 bases fit TRBD2. After removal of 6 bases from V and 1 base from J, the junction contained 6 bases not matched to a gene. There are 16 residues in the CDR3. Germline lookup yields CDR1 ENHRY and CDR2 SYGVKD. The CDR3 loop is CAISSKREGSYNEQFF. As DNA, the CDR3 is TGTGCCATCAGCTCCAAGCGGGAGGGGTCCTACAATGAGCAGTTCTTC.

This clonotype was seen many times. For the CDR3, the DNA is TGCGCCAGCAGCCAAGATAGGATGGGAACCGGCGAGCAGTTCTTC. This translates into CASSQDRMGTGEQFF. The chain is built from TRBV4-1 and TRBJ2-1, with D unresolved. The CDR3 loop spans 15 amino acids. From germline, CDR1 is MGHRA and CDR2 YSYEKL. Trimming left V 0 bases short and J 10 bases short, with 16 bases between.

This clonotype was found a few times. The V and J genes are TRBV5-6 and TRBJ1-2, with 7 bases that match TRBD1. CDR3 size: 14 residues. Germline V CDR1 and CDR2: SGHDT, YYEEEE. Unmatched junction bases numbered 6, after V lost 0 bases and J lost 7 bases. CDR3 DNA: TGTGCCAGCAGCTTGGGGACAGGAGTACGTGGCTACACCTTC. Its translation: CASSLGTGVRGYTF.

This clonotype was observed at least ten times. This chain connects TRBV12-3 or TRBV12-4 to TRBJ1-2; D is unclear. The CDR3 spans 14 residues. Trimming removed 0 bases from V and 0 bases from J, with 5 bases in between. The CDR3 region has the DNA TGTGCCAGCAGTTTAGCGGGGACTAACTATGGCTACACCTTC. It yields the protein CASSLAGTNYGYTF.

This clonotype was recorded at least ten times. The chain carries TRBV4-1 and TRBJ1-1, with D possibly TRBD1 on 5 matching bases. From germline, CDR1 is MGHRA and CDR2 YSYEKL. The length of the CDR3 is 14 residues. V gave up 2 bases and J gave up 9 bases, with 16 bases separating them. The CDR3 DNA follows: TGCGCCAGCAGCCAACCCACAGGTTTTACTAAAGCTTTCTTT. Residues: CASSQPTGFTKAFF.

About this clonotype itself: Just one base apart from a much larger clone, this may be a read error. The chain carries TRBV5-1 and TRBJ2-2; 11 bases map to TRBD2. CDR3 length equals 17 residues. Germline CDR1 reads SGHRS; CDR2 reads YFSETQ. The CDR3 region has the DNA TGCGCCAGCAGCTTCGCTAGCGGGAGGTCGAACACCGAGGAGCTGTTTTTT. Amino acids: CASSFASGRSNTEELFF.

This clonotype was recorded many times. The rearrangement uses TRBV3-1 and TRBJ1-1, with D unresolved. The CDR3 is made up of 14 amino acids. V was pared by 0 bases and J by 7 bases, with 12 bases between. The germline V gene encodes CDR1 LGHDT and CDR2 YNNKEL (reference sequence). In DNA form, the CDR3 reads TGTGCCAGCAGCCAAGATCTATGGGGTTATGAAGCTTTCTTT. Protein sequence: CASSQDLWGYEAFF.

This clonotype was counted only a few times. CDR3 sequence reads: CASTGGTDTQYF. For the CDR3, the DNA is TGTGCCTCCACGGGGGGCACAGATACGCAGTATTTT. The J gene is TRBJ2-3, the V gene TRBV28; TRBD2 might be the D (6 bases). Between the trimmed V and J ends, which lost 11 bases and 1 base, there was a span of 10 bases. The CDR3 extends over 12 amino acids. Germline lookup yields CDR1 MDHEN and CDR2 SYDVKM.

This clonotype was counted many times. CDR3 amino acids: CSVAPLAGAVTDTQYF. The DNA for the CDR3 is TGCAGCGTCGCGCCACTAGCGGGAGCAGTCACAGATACGCAGTATTTT. The genes are TRBV29-1 and TRBJ2-3; 11 nucleotides match TRBD2. J gave up 2 bases and V 6 bases, and 10 bases lay outside the gene matches. Germline-derived CDR1 and CDR2 are SQVTM and ANQGSEA. This CDR3 has 16 amino acids.

This rearrangement joins TRBV25-1 to TRBJ1-3; the D is unclear. V was cut by 3 bases and J by 0 bases, with 6 bases left in between. Germline V gives CDR1 MGHDK, CDR2 SYGVNS. The CDR3 covers 14 residues. CDR3 coding DNA: TGTGCCAGCAGTGAGTTTGGCTCTGGAAACACCATATATTTT. As protein: CASSEFGSGNTIYF.

This clonotype showed up just a few times. This chain joins TRBV13 and TRBJ1-2; the D gene is possibly TRBD1 (6 bases). This CDR3 is 15 amino acids long. Germline assignment: CDR1 PRHDT and CDR2 FYEKMQ (reference sequence). V lost 0 bases to trimming and J lost 0 bases, with 8 bases between them. The CDR3 region has the DNA TGTGCCAGCAGCTTAGGGGACAGCCCTAACTATGGCTACACCTTC. Translation: CASSLGDSPNYGYTF. Supplemented by reference TRBV13 and TRBJ1-2, the full variable domain reads AAGVIQSPRHLIKEKRETATLKCYPIPRHDTVYWYQQGPGQDPQFLISFYEKMQSDKGSIPDRFSAQQFSDYHSELNMSSLELGDSALYFCASSLGDSPNYGYTFGSGTRLTVV.